This section outlines one T cell receptor beta chain sequence together with its context. Looked up from germline, CDR1 is DFQATT and CDR2 is SNEGSKA (reference sequence). The V end was cut by 2 bases, the J end by 8 bases, with 15 bases between. The CDR3 contains 13 residues. These data are taken from a study of CD8 T cells in Susac syndrome. Random hexamers were used to reverse transcribe the RNA input (about 0.45 to 1 ug). One entry per CDR3 protein results from TCRdb running MiXCR on the immunoSEQ multiplex PCR reads. The sample contains more than 95,000 distinct CDR3 sequences, around 94% of which appear only once.

Sequenced: CD8+ T cells from PBMCs. The receptor comes from a human donor with Susac syndrome. The chain is built from TRBV20-1 and TRBJ1-1; maybe TRBD1 (6 bases). The CDR3 sequence: CSARSLGGTEAFF. The DNA of the CDR3 is TGCAGTGCTAGATCGTTGGGGGGGACAGAAGCTTTCTTT.